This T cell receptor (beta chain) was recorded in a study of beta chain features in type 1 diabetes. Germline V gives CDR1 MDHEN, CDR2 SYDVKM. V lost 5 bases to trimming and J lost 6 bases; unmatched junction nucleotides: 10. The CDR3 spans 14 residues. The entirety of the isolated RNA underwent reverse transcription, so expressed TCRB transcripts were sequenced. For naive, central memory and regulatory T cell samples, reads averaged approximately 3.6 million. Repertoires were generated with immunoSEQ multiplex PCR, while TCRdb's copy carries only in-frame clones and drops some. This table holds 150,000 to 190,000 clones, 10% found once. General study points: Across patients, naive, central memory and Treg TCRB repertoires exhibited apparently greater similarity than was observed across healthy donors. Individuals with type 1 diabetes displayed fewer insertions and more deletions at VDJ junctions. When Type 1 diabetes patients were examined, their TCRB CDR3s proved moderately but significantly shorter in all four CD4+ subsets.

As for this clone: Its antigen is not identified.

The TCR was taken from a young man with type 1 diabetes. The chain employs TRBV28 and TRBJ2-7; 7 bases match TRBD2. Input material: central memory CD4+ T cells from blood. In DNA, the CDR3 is TGTGCCAGCAGTGGCCAGCGGGACTCCCGCGAGCAGTACTTC. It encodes CASSGQRDSREQYF.